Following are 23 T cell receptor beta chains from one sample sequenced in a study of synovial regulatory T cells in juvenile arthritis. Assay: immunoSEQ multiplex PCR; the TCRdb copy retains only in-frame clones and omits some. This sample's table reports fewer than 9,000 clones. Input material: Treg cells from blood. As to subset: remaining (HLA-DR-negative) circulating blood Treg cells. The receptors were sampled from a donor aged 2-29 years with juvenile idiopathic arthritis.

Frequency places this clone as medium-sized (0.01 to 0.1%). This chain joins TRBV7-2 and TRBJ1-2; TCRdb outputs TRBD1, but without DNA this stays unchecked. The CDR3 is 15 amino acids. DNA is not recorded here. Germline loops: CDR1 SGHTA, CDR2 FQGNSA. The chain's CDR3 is CASSLTRQGYSGYTF.

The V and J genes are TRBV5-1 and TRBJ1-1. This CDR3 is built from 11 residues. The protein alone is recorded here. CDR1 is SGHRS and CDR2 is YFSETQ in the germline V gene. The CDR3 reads CASSLRGEAFF.

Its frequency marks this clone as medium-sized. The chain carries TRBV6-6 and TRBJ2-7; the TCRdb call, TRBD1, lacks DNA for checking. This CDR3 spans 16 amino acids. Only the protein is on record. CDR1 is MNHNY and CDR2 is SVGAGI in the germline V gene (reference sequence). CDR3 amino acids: CASSYSPGGKPYEQYF.

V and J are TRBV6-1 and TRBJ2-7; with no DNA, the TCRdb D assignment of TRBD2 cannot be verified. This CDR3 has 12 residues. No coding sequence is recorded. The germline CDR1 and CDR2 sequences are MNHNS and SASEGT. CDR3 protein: CASSPRPYEQYF.

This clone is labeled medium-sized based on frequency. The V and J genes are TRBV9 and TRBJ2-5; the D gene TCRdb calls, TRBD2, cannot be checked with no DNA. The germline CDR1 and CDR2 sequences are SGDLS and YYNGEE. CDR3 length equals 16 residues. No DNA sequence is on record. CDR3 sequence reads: CASSRGRREGRETQYF.

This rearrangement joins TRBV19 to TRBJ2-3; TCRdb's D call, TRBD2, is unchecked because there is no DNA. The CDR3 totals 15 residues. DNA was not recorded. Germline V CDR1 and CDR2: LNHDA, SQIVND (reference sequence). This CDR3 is CASASSGSGTDTQYF.

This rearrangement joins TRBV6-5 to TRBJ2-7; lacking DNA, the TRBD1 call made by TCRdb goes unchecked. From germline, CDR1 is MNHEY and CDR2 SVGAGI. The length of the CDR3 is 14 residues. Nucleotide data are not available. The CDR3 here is CASSRTGGSYEQYF.

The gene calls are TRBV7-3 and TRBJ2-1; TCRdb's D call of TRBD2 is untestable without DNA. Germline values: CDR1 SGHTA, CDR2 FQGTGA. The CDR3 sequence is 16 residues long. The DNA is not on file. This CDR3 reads CASSLIAGGSYNEQFF.

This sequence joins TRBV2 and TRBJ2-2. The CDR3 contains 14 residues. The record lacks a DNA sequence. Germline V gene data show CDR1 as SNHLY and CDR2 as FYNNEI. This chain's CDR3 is CASSEVGDSGELFF.

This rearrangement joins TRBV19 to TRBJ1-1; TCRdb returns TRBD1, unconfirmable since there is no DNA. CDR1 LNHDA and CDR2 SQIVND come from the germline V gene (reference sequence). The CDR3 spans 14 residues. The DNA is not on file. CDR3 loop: CASSMGQPITEAFF.

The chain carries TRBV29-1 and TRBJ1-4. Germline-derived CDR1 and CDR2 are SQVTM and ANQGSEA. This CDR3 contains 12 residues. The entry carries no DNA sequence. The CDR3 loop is CSVAGWGEKLFF.

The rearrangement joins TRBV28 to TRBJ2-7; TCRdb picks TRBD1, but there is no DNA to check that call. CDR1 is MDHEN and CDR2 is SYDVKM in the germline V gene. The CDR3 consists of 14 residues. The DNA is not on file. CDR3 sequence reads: CASTGQNPPYEQYF. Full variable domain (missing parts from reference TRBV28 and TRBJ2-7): DVKVTQSSRYLVKRTGEKVFLECVQDMDHENMFWYRQDPGLGLRLIYFSYDVKMKEKGDIPEGYSVSREKKERFSLILESASTNQTSMYLCASTGQNPPYEQYFGPGTRLTVT.

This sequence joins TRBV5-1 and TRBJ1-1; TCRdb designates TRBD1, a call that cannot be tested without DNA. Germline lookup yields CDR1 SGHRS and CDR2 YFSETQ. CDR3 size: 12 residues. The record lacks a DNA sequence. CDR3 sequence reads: CASSYRGTEAFF. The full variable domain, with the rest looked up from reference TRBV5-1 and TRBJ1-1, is KAGVTQTPRYLIKTRGQQVTLSCSPISGHRSVSWYQQTPGQGLQFLFEYFSETQRNKGNFPGRFSGRQFSNSRSEMNVSTLELGDSALYLCASSYRGTEAFFGQGTRLTVV.

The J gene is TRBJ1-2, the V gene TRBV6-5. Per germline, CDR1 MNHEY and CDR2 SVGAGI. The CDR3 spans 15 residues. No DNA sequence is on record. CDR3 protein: CASSRTGVGTYGYTF.

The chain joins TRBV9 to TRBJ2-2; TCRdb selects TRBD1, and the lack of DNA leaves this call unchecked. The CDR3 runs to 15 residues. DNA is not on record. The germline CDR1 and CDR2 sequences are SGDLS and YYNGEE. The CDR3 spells CASSPSGTWTGELFF.

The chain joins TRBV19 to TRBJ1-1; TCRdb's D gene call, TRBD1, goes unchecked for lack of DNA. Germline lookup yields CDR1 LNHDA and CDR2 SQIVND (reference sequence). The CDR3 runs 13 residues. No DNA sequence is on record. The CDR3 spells CASQPLSRGEAFF.

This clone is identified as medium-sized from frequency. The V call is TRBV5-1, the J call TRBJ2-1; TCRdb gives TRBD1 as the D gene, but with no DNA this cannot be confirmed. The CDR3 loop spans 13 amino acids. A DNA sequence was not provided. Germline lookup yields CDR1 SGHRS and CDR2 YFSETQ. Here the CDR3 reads CASSLGLANEQFF.

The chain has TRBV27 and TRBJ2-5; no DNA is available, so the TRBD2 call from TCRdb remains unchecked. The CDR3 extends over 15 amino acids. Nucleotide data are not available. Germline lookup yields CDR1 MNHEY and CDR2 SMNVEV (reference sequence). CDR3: CASSPPGEYGETQYF.

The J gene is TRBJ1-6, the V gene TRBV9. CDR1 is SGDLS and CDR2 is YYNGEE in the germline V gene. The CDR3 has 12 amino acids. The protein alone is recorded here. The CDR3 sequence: CASSVAGTTLHF.

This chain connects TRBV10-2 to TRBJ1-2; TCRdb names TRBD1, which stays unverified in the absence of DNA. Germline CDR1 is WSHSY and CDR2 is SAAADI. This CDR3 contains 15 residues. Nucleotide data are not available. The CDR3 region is CASSAWAGALGGYTF.

CDR3 amino acids: CASSYSAGYMNTEAFF. The rearrangement links TRBV6-6 to TRBJ1-1; with no DNA, the TCRdb D assignment of TRBD1 cannot be verified. The CDR3 is 16 residues long. This entry has no DNA. Germline lookup yields CDR1 MNHNY and CDR2 SVGAGI (reference sequence).

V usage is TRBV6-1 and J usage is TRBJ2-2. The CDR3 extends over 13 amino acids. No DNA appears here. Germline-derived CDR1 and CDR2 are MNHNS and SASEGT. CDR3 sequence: CASSEIGPGELFF.

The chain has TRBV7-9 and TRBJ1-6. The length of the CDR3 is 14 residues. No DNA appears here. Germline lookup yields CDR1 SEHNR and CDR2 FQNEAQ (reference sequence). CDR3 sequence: CASSPYGTNSPLHF. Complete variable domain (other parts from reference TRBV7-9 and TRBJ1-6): DTGVSQNPRHKITKRGQNVTFRCDPISEHNRLYWYRQTLGQGPEFLTYFQNEAQLEKSRLLSDRFSAERPKGSFSTLEIQRTEQGDSAMYLCASSPYGTNSPLHFGNGTRLTVT.